This T cell receptor delta chain was obtained from a study of gamma-delta T cells after stem cell transplantation (dated by TCRdb to the mid-2010s). This clone has only a few counts. The antigen it recognizes is unknown. The protein given by TCRdb reflects a much larger clone and differs at residue 14 from this DNA's translation, likely from a read error; the protein shown is the DNA's translation. Its CDR3 holds 19 amino acids, cysteine through phenylalanine. Only CDR3 DNA is held: 57 bases, read in frame from base 1. The germline V gene sets CDR1 to GEAIGNYY and CDR2 to EKD. Libraries came from RT-PCR. The run used an Illumina MiSeq. TCRdb called clones anew from the public reads via CATT; matching DNA rows were later pooled. This sample comprises thousands of delta-chain clones, roughly 1.9% of them detected only once. The ten largest clones capture 19% of the sample.

The TCR was taken from a human donor. It is not recorded whose cells these are; they may come from a transplant donor. The sample taken for sequencing was gamma-delta T cells. The chain is assembled from TRDV2 and TRDJ2, and 9 junction bases match TRDD3. The CDR3: CACDTVGGGIPPLIAQLFF. The base sequence is TGTGCCTGTGACACTGTCGGTGGGGGGATACCACCTTTGATAGCACAACTCTTCTTT.